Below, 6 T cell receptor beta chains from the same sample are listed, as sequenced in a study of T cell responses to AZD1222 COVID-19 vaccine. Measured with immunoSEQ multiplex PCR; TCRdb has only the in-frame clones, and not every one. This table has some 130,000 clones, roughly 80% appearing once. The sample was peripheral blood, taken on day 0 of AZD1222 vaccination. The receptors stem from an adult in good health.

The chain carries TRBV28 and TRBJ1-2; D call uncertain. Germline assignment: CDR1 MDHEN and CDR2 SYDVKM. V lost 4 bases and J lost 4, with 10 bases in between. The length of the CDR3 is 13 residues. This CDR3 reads CASSSLGVYGYTF. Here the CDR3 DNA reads TGTGCCAGCAGTTCTTTAGGAGTCTATGGCTACACCTTC.

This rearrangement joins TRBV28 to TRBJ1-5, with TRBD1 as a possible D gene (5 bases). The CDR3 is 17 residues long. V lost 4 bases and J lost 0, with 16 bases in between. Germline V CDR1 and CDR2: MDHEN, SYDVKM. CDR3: CASSSDAGRRSNQPQHF. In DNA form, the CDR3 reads TGTGCCAGCAGTTCCGACGCAGGGAGGCGTAGCAATCAGCCCCAGCATTTT.

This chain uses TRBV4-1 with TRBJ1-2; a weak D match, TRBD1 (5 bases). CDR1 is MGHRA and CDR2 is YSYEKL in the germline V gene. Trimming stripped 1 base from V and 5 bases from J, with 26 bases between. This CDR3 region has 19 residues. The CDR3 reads CASSQARGAVAGFGYGYTF. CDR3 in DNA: TGCGCCAGCAGCCAAGCCCGCGGGGCAGTCGCAGGGTTTGGGTATGGCTACACCTTC.

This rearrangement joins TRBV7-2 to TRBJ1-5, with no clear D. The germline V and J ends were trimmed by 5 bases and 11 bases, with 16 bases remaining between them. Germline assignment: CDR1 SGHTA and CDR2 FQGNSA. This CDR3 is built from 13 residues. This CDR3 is CASSNLSSVAQHF. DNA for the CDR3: TGTGCCAGCAGCAATTTATCCTCGGTGGCCCAGCATTTT.

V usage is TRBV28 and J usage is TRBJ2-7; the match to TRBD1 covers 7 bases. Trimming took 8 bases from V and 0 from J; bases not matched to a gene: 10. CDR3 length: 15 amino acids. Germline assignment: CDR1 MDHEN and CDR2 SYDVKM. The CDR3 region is CASSPGGDSSYEQYF. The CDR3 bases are TGTGCCAGCTCTCCAGGGGGTGATAGCTCCTACGAGCAGTACTTC.

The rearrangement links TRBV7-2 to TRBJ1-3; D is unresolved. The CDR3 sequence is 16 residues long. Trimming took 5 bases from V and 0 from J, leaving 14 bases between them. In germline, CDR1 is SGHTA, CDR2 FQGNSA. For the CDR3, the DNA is TGTGCCAGCAGCCCCGGTCCCGACCCCTCTGGAAACACCATATATTTT. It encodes CASSPGPDPSGNTIYF.